One and the same sample provided the 17 T cell receptor beta chains below, sequenced in a study of blood T cell repertoires in COVID-19 (TCRdb year 2020). The library was prepared using the immunoSEQ multiplex PCR assay. TCRdb carries this immuneACCESS record with in-frame sequences only. Its versions omit some clonotypes, under half of them owing to an unresolved V gene in the studies checked, with the rest unexplained. Across this sample there are a few hundred thousand clones, with more than 70% seen only once. The ten largest make up around 10% of the sample. Material: peripheral blood. The receptors come from a woman aged 25 to 39 with COVID-19, enrolled during active disease.

This chain uses TRBV15 with TRBJ2-1; D gene unclear. This CDR3 is 12 amino acids long. The germline CDR1 and CDR2 sequences are LNHNV and YYDKDF (reference sequence). The V and J ends lost 0 bases and 10 bases respectively, with 7 bases between them. CDR3 nucleotide sequence: TGTGCCACCAGCAGAGACCATAGAGAGCAGTTCTTC. Its translation is CATSRDHREQFF.

This clone was recorded only once. V usage is TRBV6-1 and J usage is TRBJ2-1; 9 bases are a match to TRBD2. Germline CDR1 is MNHNS and CDR2 is SASEGT. The V and J ends lost 0 bases and 5 bases, in that order; junction bases with no gene match: 5. CDR3 length: 16 amino acids. CDR3 bases: TGTGCCAGCAGTGAAGCTTTAGCGGGGGATAACAATGAGCAGTTCTTC. It specifies CASSEALAGDNNEQFF.

This chain links TRBV7-2 with TRBJ1-1; 11 positions match TRBD1. CDR3 length: 15 residues. The germline CDR1 and CDR2 sequences are SGHTA and FQGNSA. V was pared by 0 bases and J by 6 bases, with 3 bases of the junction left unmatched. The DNA of the CDR3 is TGTGCCAGCAGCTTAGCGGACAGGGGGCTTTCTGAAGCTTTCTTT. Amino acid sequence: CASSLADRGLSEAFF.

The chain combines TRBV24-1 with TRBJ1-4, with TRBD1 matching 7 bases. The CDR3 covers 14 residues. Germline V gives CDR1 KGHDR, CDR2 SFDVKD. V was pared by 3 bases and J by 7 bases, with 4 bases of the junction left unmatched. CDR3 sequence: CATSDRDSGEKLFF. In DNA form, the CDR3 reads TGTGCCACCAGTGATAGGGACAGCGGTGAAAAACTGTTTTTT.

This clone was seen a handful of times. The gene calls are TRBV19 and TRBJ1-1, with TRBD1 matching 7 bases. Trimming at V came to 9 bases and at J to 7 bases, leaving 8 bases not matched to a gene. Germline V gene sequence: CDR1 LNHDA, CDR2 SQIVND (reference sequence). The CDR3 totals 12 residues. CDR3 residues: CASQLRDSEAFF. The CDR3 region has the DNA TGTGCCAGCCAACTCCGGGACAGTGAAGCTTTCTTT.

This chain uses TRBV30 with TRBJ1-2; 7 positions match TRBD1. Germline loops: CDR1 GTSNPN, CDR2 SVGIG (reference sequence). The CDR3 has 11 residues. V lost 3 bases and J lost 5; bases outside the gene matches: 0. Written as DNA, the CDR3 is TGTGCCTGGAGACAGGGGTATGGCTACACCTTC. It is translated as CAWRQGYGYTF.

This rearrangement joins TRBV28 to TRBJ1-6; TRBD1 agrees at 11 bases. This CDR3 is built from 15 residues. The junction had 11 bases not matched to a gene; V was cut back by 5 bases and J by 14 bases. Germline V gene sequence: CDR1 MDHEN, CDR2 SYDVKM. CDR3 nucleotide sequence: TGTGCCAGCAGTGGTGCGGACAGGGGGCCAGGGGCCCTCCACTTT. It codes for CASSGADRGPGALHF.

The J gene is TRBJ1-5, the V gene TRBV7-9; possibly TRBD1 for D (6 bases). V was clipped by 3 bases and J by 7 bases, with 10 bases between them. Germline V gene lookup returns CDR1 SEHNR and CDR2 FQNEAQ (reference sequence). The CDR3 runs to 13 residues. The CDR3 DNA follows: TGTGCCAGCAGCTTCAACAGGGACCAGCCCCAGCATTTT. This translates into CASSFNRDQPQHF.

This chain links TRBV28 with TRBJ2-7; D may be TRBD1 (6 bases). CDR1 MDHEN and CDR2 SYDVKM come from the germline V gene. V was cut by 4 bases and J by 4 bases, with 11 bases left in between. This CDR3 is 13 amino acids long. CDR3 protein: CASSWDKGYEQYF. As DNA, the CDR3 is TGTGCCAGCAGTTGGGACAAGGGTTACGAGCAGTACTTC.

This chain connects TRBV24-1 to TRBJ2-3, with 10 bases aligning to TRBD2. The CDR3 covers 16 residues. Trimming removed 4 bases from V and 1 base from J; junction bases left unmatched: 4. Germline CDR1 is KGHDR and CDR2 is SFDVKD. The CDR3 DNA follows: TGTGCCACCAGTGACTCCGGGACTAGCGGCACAGATACGCAGTATTTT. Translation: CATSDSGTSGTDTQYF.

V and J are TRBV10-3 and TRBJ1-6; D is perhaps TRBD1 (5 bases). From germline, CDR1 is ENHRY and CDR2 SYGVKD. The ends were cut back, 6 bases at V and 8 bases at J, with 11 bases in the middle. This CDR3 contains 13 residues. CDR3 nucleotides: TGTGCCATCAGGCGCCAAGGGGATTCACCCCTCCACTTT. This codes for CAIRRQGDSPLHF.

The DNA of the CDR3 is TGTGCCAGCAGTTACTCGCAGTTCTCCTACGAGCAGTACTTC. This sequence encodes CASSYSQFSYEQYF. The chain carries TRBV6-6 and TRBJ2-7; unclear D gene. This CDR3 is 14 amino acids long. In germline, CDR1 is MNHNY, CDR2 SVGAGI (reference sequence). The V end was cut by 0 bases, the J end by 0 bases, with 6 bases between.

The chain joins TRBV7-8 to TRBJ2-5; 10 nucleotides line up with TRBD1. Germline V CDR1 and CDR2: SGHVS, FQNEAQ. The CDR3 is made up of 15 amino acids. V trimming: 4 bases; J trimming: 7 bases; junction bases outside the gene matches: 9. Here the CDR3 reads CASSYRDRGSPTQYF. CDR3 nucleotides: TGTGCCAGCAGCTACCGGGACAGGGGTTCTCCGACCCAGTACTTC.

This clone was seen a handful of times. The chain links TRBV11-2 to TRBJ2-5; 7 bases agree with TRBD2. CDR1 is SGHAT, CDR2 FQNNGV, per germline. J gave up 3 bases and V 2 bases, and 6 bases lay outside the gene matches. The CDR3 sequence is 15 residues long. CDR3 in amino acids: CASSLIAGSKETQYF. The CDR3 DNA sequence: TGTGCCAGCAGCTTAATAGCGGGCAGCAAAGAGACCCAGTACTTC.

The V call is TRBV10-3, the J call TRBJ1-5, with D perhaps TRBD1 (6 bases). Germline-derived CDR1 and CDR2 are ENHRY and SYGVKD. This CDR3 comprises 15 residues. V lost 0 bases and J lost 5, with 11 bases in between. The CDR3 bases are TGTGCCATCAGTGAGTCGGGGACACGGTATCAGCCCCAGCATTTT. As protein: CAISESGTRYQPQHF.

The V call is TRBV28, the J call TRBJ2-1; 11 positions agree with TRBD2. Unmatched junction bases numbered 4, after V lost 3 bases and J lost 0 bases. The V gene's germline CDR1 is MDHEN and CDR2 SYDVKM. The CDR3 extends over 17 amino acids. In DNA, the CDR3 is TGTGCCAGCAGTTTCAGGACTAGCGGGCGCTCCTACAATGAGCAGTTCTTC. Encoded protein: CASSFRTSGRSYNEQFF. Full variable domain (outside the CDR3, taken from reference TRBV28 and TRBJ2-1): DVKVTQSSRYLVKRTGEKVFLECVQDMDHENMFWYRQDPGLGLRLIYFSYDVKMKEKGDIPEGYSVSREKKERFSLILESASTNQTSMYLCASSFRTSGRSYNEQFFGPGTRLTVL.

The chain has TRBV2 and TRBJ2-3; 9 bases are a match to TRBD2. The CDR3 has 15 amino acids. Germline V gene sequence: CDR1 SNHLY, CDR2 FYNNEI. V gave up 0 bases and J gave up 10 bases; unmatched junction bases: 8. In nucleotides, the CDR3 is TGTGCCAGCAGTGAAGCGGTTGGAGGACTAGCGCCGCAGTATTTT. The encoded protein is CASSEAVGGLAPQYF. Variable domain in full (rest from reference TRBV2 and TRBJ2-3): EPEVTQTPSHQVTQMGQEVILRCVPISNHLYFYWYRQILGQKVEFLVSFYNNEISEKSEIFDDQFSVERPDGSNFTLKIRSTKLEDSAMYFCASSEAVGGLAPQYFGPGTRLTVL.